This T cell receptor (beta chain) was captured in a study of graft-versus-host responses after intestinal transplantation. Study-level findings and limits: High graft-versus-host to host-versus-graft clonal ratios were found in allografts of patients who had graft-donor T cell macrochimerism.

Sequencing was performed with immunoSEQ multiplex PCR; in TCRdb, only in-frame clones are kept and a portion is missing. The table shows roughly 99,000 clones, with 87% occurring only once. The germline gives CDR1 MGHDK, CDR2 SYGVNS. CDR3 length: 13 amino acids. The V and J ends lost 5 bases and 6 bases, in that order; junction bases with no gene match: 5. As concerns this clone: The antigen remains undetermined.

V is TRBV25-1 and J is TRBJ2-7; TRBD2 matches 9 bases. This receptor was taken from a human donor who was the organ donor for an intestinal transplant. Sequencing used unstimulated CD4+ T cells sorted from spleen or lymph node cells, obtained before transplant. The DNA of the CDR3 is TGTGCCAGCAGTTTAGCGGGAGTTGCCGAGCAGTACTTC. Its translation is CASSLAGVAEQYF.